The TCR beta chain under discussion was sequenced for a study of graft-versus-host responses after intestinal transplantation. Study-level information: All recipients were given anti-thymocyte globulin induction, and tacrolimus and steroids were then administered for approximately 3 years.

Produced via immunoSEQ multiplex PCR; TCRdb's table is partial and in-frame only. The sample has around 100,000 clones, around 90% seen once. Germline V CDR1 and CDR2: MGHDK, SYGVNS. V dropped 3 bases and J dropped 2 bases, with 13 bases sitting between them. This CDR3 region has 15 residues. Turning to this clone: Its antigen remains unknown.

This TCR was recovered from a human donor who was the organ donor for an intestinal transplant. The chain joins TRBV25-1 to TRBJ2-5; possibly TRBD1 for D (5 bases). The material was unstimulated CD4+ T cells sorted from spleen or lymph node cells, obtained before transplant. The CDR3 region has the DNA TGTGCCAGCAGTGACTCCGGCAGGGAACAAGAGACCCAGTACTTC. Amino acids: CASSDSGREQETQYF.